The rows below give T cell receptor beta chains drawn from one sample of a study of lymphopenia after photon versus proton radiotherapy. Some clones are missing from TCRdb's copy, which holds only in-frame ones; the method was immunoSEQ multiplex PCR. The sample has some 45,000 clones, approximately 82% seen once. The sample in question was peripheral blood, obtained from a patient treated with proton-based radiotherapy. These TCRs come from a woman in her 70s with pancreatic cancer. The CDR3 runs from the conserved cysteine through the conserved F or W. D genes are given only for firm matches. Some rows mark clone size as missing; the rest say once, few, many or name a class of expanded clone.

D: TRBD2
J: TRBJ2-2
V: TRBV18
size: NA
CDR3: CASSPGTSGSYTGELFF
DNA: TGTGCCAGCTCACCAGGGACTAGCGGGAGTTATACCGGGGAGCTGTTTTTT

D: NA
J: TRBJ2-5
V: TRBV5-4
size: NA
CDR3: CASRFGFETQYF
DNA: TGTGCCAGCAGGTTCGGATTTGAGACCCAGTACTTC

D: NA
J: TRBJ1-2
V: TRBV28
size: NA
CDR3: CASSSDRIYGYTF
DNA: TGTGCCAGCAGTTCGGACCGGATCTATGGCTACACCTTC

D: TRBD2
J: TRBJ2-5
V: TRBV6-5
size: NA
CDR3: CASSYAAGGPQETQYF
DNA: TGTGCCAGCAGTTACGCAGCGGGAGGGCCCCAAGAGACCCAGTACTTC

D: TRBD1
J: TRBJ1-1
V: TRBV7-6
size: NA
CDR3: CASSLARGDLRNTEAFF
DNA: TGTGCCAGCAGCTTAGCCAGGGGGGACCTCAGGAACACTGAAGCTTTCTTT

D: NA
J: TRBJ2-2
V: TRBV29-1
size: NA
CDR3: CSVAEAKTNTGELFF
DNA: TGCAGCGTTGCCGAGGCTAAAACGAACACCGGGGAGCTGTTTTTT

D: TRBD1
J: TRBJ1-2
V: TRBV18
size: NA
CDR3: CASSADRVGYTF
DNA: TGTGCCAGCTCGGCAGACAGGGTCGGCTACACCTTC

D: TRBD2
J: TRBJ2-7
V: TRBV2
size: NA
CDR3: CASLDGTSGSAYEQYF
DNA: TGTGCCAGCTTGGACGGGACTAGCGGGAGTGCCTACGAGCAGTACTTC

D: NA
J: TRBJ2-7
V: TRBV9
size: NA
CDR3: CASSVDPGFGEQYF
DNA: TGTGCCAGCAGCGTTGACCCCGGGTTTGGCGAGCAGTACTTC

D: NA
J: TRBJ2-7
V: TRBV30
size: NA
CDR3: CAWERISYEQYF
DNA: TGTGCCTGGGAGAGGATATCCTACGAGCAGTACTTC

D: NA
J: TRBJ1-3
V: TRBV18
size: NA
CDR3: CASSTGRNSGNTIYF
DNA: TGTGCCAGCTCAACCGGACGGAACTCTGGAAACACCATATATTTT

D: TRBD2
J: TRBJ2-3
V: TRBV20-1
size: NA
CDR3: CSIAGADTQYF
DNA: TGCAGTATAGCGGGAGCCGATACGCAGTATTTT

D: TRBD1
J: TRBJ1-1
V: TRBV11-1
size: NA
CDR3: CASSFNGQGAAEAFF
DNA: TGTGCCAGCAGCTTCAACGGACAGGGGGCCGCTGAAGCTTTCTTT

D: TRBD2
J: TRBJ2-1
V: TRBV19
size: NA
CDR3: CASSARGGSSYNEQFF
DNA: TGTGCCAGTAGTGCCCGCGGGGGGAGCTCCTACAATGAGCAGTTCTTC

D: TRBD1
J: TRBJ1-1
V: TRBV9
size: NA
CDR3: CASSVGRQGAAYTEAFF
DNA: TGTGCCAGCAGCGTAGGTCGGCAGGGGGCGGCGTACACTGAAGCTTTCTTT

D: TRBD2
J: TRBJ2-2
V: TRBV5-1
size: NA
CDR3: CASSLDEGGLNTGELFF
DNA: TGCGCCAGCAGCTTGGACGAGGGAGGGCTGAACACCGGGGAGCTGTTTTTT

D: NA
J: TRBJ2-7
V: TRBV25-1
size: NA
CDR3: CASSPKGGAYEQYF
DNA: TGTGCCAGCAGCCCCAAGGGGGGTGCCTACGAGCAGTACTTC

D: TRBD1
J: TRBJ2-1
V: TRBV9
size: NA
CDR3: CASSPGTDNEQFF
DNA: TGTGCCAGCAGCCCCGGGACAGACAATGAGCAGTTCTTC

D: NA
J: TRBJ2-6
V: TRBV7-6
size: NA
CDR3: CASSLAGAGANVLTF
DNA: TGTGCCAGCAGCTTAGCAGGGGCCGGGGCCAACGTCCTGACTTTC

D: TRBD1
J: TRBJ1-5
V: TRBV4-2
size: once
CDR3: CASSPTGSDTWNQPQHF
DNA: TGTGCCAGCAGCCCGACAGGGTCCGATACCTGGAATCAGCCCCAGCATTTT

D: NA
J: TRBJ2-1
V: TRBV30
size: NA
CDR3: CAWEPGMKSNEQFF
DNA: TGTGCCTGGGAACCGGGGATGAAGTCAAATGAGCAGTTCTTC

D: TRBD2
J: TRBJ2-7
V: TRBV28
size: NA
CDR3: CASSLLAGTYEQYF
DNA: TGTGCCAGCAGTTTGCTAGCGGGCACCTACGAGCAGTACTTC